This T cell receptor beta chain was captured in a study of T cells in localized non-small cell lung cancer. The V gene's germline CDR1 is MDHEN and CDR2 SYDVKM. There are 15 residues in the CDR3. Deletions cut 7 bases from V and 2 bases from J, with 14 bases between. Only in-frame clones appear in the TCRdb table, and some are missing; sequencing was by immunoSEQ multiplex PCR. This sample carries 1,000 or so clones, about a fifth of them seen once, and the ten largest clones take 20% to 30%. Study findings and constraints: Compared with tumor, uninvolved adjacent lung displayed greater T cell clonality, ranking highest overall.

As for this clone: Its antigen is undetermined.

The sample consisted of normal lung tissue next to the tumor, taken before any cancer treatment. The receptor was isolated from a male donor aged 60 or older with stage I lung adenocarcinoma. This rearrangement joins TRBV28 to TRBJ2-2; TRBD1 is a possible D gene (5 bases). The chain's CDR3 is CASTSLDTNTGELFF. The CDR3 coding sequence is TGTGCCAGCACCTCCCTGGACACCAACACCGGGGAGCTGTTTTTT.